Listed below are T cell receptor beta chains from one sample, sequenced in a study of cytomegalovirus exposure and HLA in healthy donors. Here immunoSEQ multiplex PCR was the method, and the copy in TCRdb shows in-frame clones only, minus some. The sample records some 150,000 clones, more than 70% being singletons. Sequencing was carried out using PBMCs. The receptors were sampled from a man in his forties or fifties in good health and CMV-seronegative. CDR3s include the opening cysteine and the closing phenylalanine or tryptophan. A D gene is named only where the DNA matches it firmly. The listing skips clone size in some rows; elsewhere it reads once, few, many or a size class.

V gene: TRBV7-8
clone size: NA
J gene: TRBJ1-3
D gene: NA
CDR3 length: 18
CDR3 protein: CASSLVHGLEGLRNTIYF
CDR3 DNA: TGTGCCAGCAGCTTAGTACATGGATTGGAGGGATTGCGAAACACCATATATTTT

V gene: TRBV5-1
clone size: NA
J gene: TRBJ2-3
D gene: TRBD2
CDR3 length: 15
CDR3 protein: CASRAGGRDTDTQYF
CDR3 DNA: TGCGCCAGCAGGGCGGGGGGCAGAGACACAGATACGCAGTATTTT

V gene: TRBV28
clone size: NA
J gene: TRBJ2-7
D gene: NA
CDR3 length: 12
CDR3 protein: CASRGLIYEQYF
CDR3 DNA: TGTGCCAGTAGGGGCCTCATCTACGAGCAGTACTTC

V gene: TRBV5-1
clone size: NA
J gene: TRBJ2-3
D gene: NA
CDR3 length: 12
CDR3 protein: CASSLTRDTQYF
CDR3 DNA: TGCGCCAGCAGCCTAACTAGGGATACGCAGTATTTT

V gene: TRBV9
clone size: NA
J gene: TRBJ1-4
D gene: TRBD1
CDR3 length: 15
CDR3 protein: CASSVEGQGAEKLFF
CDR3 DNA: TGTGCCAGCAGCGTAGAGGGACAGGGGGCGGAAAAACTGTTTTTT

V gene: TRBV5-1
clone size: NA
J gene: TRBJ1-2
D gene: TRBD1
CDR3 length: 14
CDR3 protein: CASSLFGTEYGYTF
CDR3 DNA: TGCGCCAGCAGCTTGTTCGGGACAGAGTATGGCTACACCTTC

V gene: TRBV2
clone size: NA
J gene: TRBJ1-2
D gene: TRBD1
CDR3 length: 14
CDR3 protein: CASKNRGSNYGYTF
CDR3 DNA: TGTGCCAGCAAGAACAGGGGCTCTAACTATGGCTACACCTTC

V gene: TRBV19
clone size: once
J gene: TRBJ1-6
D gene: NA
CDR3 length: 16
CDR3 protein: CASTPESRLYNSPLHF
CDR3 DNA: TGTGCCAGTACCCCGGAGAGTCGTCTCTATAATTCACCCCTCCACTTT

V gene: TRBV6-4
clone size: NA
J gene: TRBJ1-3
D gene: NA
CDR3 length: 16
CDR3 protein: CASIRPGTREGNTIYF
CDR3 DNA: TGTGCCAGCATTCGACCCGGGACTCGGGAGGGAAACACCATATATTTT

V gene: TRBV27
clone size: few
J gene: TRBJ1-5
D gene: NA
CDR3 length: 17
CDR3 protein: CASILCQGKSSGQPQHF
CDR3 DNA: TGTGCCAGTATACTGTGTCAGGGGAAATCATCAGGTCAGCCCCAGCATTTT

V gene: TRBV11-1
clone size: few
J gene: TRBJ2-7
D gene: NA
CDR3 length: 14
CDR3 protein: CASSLYREAYEQYF
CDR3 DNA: TGTGCCAGCAGCCTATACAGGGAAGCCTACGAGCAGTACTTC

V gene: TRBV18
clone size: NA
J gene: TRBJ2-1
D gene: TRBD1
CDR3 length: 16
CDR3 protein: CASSSTGADSYNEQFF
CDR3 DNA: TGTGCCAGCTCATCTACAGGGGCGGACTCCTACAATGAGCAGTTCTTC

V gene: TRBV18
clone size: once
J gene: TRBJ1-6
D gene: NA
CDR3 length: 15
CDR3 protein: CASSPSGLENSPLHF
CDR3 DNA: TGTGCCAGCTCCCCATCCGGGTTGGAAAATTCACCCCTCCACTTT

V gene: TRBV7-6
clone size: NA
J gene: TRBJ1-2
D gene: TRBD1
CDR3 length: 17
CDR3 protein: CASSLAPWQGAVYGYTF
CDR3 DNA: TGTGCCAGCAGCTTAGCGCCGTGGCAGGGGGCTGTATATGGCTACACCTTC

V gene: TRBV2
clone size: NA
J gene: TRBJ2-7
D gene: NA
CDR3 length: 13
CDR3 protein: CASRDDRPYEQYF
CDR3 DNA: TGTGCCAGCAGAGATGACAGGCCCTACGAGCAGTACTTC

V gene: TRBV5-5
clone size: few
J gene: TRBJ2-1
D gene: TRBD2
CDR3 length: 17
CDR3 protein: CASSLPSTSGGAQGQFF
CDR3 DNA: TGTGCCAGCAGCTTGCCGTCGACTAGCGGGGGGGCGCAGGGGCAGTTCTTC

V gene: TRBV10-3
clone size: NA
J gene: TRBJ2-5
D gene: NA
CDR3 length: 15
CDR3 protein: CAISGSGGGRETQYF
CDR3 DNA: TGTGCCATCAGTGGTTCGGGAGGGGGCCGAGAGACCCAGTACTTC

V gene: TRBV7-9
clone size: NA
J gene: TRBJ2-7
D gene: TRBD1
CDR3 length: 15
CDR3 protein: CASSLAGTGWNEQYF
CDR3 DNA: TGTGCCAGCAGCTTAGCGGGGACAGGGTGGAACGAGCAGTACTTC

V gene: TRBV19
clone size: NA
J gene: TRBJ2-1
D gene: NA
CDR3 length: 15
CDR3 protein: CATLTWGDENNEQFF
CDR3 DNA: TGTGCCACCCTAACATGGGGGGATGAAAACAATGAGCAGTTCTTC

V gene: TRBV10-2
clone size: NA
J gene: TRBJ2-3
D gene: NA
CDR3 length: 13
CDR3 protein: CASSDPSTDTQYF
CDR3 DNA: TGCGCCAGCAGTGACCCTAGCACAGATACGCAGTATTTT

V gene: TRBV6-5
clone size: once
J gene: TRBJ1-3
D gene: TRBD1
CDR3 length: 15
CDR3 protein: CASSLQGAKGNTIYF
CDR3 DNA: TGTGCCAGCAGTCTCCAGGGGGCGAAAGGAAACACCATATATTTT

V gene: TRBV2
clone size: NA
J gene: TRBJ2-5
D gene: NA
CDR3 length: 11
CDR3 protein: CASTLDFKQYF
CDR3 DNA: TGTGCCAGCACTTTGGACTTTAAGCAGTACTTC

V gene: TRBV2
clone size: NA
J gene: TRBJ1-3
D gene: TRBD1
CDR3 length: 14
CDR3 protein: CASSGGQGPNTIYF
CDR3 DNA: TGTGCCAGCAGTGGAGGACAGGGACCAAACACCATATATTTT

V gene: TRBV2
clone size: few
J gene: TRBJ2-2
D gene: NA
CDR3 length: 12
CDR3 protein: CASGETTGELFF
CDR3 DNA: TGTGCCAGCGGTGAGACAACCGGGGAGCTGTTTTTT

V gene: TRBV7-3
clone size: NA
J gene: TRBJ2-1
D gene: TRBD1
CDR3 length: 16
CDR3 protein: CASREAGTGRDNEQFF
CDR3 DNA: TGTGCCAGCAGAGAAGCCGGGACAGGGAGGGACAATGAGCAGTTCTTC

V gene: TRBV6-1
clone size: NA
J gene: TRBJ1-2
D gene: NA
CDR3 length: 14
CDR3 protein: CASSEPRFNYGYTF
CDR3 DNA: TGTGCCAGCAGTGAACCCAGATTTAACTATGGCTACACCTTC

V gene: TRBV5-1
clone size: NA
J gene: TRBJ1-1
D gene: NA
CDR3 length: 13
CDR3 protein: CASSSGVNTEAFF
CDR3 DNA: TGCGCCAGCAGCTCGGGGGTGAACACTGAAGCTTTCTTT

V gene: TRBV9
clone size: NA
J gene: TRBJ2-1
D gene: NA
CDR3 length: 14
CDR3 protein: CASSVGGGSDEQFF
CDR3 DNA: TGTGCCAGCAGCGTAGGTGGAGGGTCGGATGAGCAGTTCTTC

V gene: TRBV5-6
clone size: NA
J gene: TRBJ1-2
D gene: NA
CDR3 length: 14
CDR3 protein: CASSYRQYPYGYTF
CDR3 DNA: TGTGCCAGCAGCTACCGACAGTACCCCTATGGCTACACCTTC